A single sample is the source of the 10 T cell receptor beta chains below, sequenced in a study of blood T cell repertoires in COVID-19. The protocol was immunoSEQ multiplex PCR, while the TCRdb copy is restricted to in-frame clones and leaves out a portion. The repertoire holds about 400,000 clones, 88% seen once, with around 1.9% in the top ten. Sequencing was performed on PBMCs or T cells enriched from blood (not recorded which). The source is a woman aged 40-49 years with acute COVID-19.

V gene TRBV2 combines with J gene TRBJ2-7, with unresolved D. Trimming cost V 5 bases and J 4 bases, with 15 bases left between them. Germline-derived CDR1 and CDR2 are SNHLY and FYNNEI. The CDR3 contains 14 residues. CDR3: CASSSAQDFYEQYF. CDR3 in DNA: TGTGCCAGCAGTTCGGCCCAGGATTTTTACGAGCAGTACTTC.

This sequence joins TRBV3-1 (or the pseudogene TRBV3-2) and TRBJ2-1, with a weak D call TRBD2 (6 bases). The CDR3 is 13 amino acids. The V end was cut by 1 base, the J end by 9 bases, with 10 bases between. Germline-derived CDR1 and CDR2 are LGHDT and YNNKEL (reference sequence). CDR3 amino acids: CASSQVRGGEQFF. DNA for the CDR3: TGTGCCAGCAGCCAAGTTAGGGGAGGTGAGCAGTTCTTC.

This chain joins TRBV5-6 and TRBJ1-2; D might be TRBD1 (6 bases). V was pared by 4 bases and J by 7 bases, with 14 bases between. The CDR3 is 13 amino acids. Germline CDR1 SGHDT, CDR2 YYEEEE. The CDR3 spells CASSLDRSLGYTF. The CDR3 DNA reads TGTGCCAGCAGCCTCGACAGGAGCCTTGGCTACACCTTC.

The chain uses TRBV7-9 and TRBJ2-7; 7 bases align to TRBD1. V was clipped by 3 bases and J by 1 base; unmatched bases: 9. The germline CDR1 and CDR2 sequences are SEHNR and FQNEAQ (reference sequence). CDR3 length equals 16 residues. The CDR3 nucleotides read TGTGCCAGCAGCTTGGGACAAACAGGGGAATCCTACGAGCAGTACTTC. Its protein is CASSLGQTGESYEQYF.

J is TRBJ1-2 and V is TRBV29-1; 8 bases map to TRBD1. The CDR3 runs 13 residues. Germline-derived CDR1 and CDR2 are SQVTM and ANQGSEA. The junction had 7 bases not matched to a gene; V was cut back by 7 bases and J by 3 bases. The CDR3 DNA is TGCAGCGGATCGGACAGGGTGGACTATGGCTACACCTTC. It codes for CSGSDRVDYGYTF.

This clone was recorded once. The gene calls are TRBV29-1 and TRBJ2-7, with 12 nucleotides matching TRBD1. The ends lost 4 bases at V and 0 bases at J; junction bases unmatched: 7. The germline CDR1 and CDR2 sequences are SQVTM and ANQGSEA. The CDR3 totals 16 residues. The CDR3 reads CSVAGQGARLSYEQYF. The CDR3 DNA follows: TGCAGCGTTGCGGGACAGGGGGCGCGACTCTCCTACGAGCAGTACTTC.

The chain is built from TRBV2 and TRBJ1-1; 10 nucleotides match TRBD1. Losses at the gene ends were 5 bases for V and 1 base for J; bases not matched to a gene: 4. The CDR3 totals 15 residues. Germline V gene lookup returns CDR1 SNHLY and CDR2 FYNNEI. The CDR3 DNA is TGTGCCAGCAGTAAGAGGACAGGGGGGAACACTGAAGCTTTCTTT. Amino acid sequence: CASSKRTGGNTEAFF.

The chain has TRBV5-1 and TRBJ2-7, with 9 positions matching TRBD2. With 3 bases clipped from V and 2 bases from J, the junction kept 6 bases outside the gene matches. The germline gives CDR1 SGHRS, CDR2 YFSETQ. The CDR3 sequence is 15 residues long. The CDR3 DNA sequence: TGCGCCAGCAGCTCTGGTTTAGCGGGGGCCTACGAGCAGTACTTC. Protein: CASSSGLAGAYEQYF.

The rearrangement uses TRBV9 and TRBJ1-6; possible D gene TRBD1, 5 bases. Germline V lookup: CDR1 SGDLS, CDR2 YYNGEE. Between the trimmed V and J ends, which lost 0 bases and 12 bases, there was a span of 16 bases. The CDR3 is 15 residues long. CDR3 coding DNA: TGTGCCAGCAGCGTAGGGGAGGGGTTTGCGGAACCCCTCCACTTT. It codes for CASSVGEGFAEPLHF.

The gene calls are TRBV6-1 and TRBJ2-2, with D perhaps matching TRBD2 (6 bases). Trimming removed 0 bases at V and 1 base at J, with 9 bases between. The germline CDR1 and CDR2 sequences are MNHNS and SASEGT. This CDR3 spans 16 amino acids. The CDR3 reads CASSEAGRGNTGELFF. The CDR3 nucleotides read TGTGCCAGCAGTGAAGCCGGGCGGGGGAACACCGGGGAGCTGTTTTTT.